This T cell receptor (beta chain) was sequenced during a study of T cell responses to AZD1222 COVID-19 vaccine. Clones were read by immunoSEQ multiplex PCR, and TCRdb kept only the in-frame ones, dropping some. The table lists approximately 110,000 clones, approximately 85% of them singletons. A few counts support this clone. The antigen is not known. The germline gives CDR1 MNHEY, CDR2 SVGAGI. This CDR3 contains 14 residues. V gave up 7 bases and J gave up 7 bases; unmatched junction bases: 9. Doses given second, at about 4 or about 12 weeks, were pooled. Overall study results and limits: In all cases, repertoires were sampled only after the peak T cell response. Within unmutated variant regions lay the reported targets of nearly half of spike-specific TCRs.

This material consisted of peripheral blood, taken 28 days after the second AZD1222 dose. The chain links TRBV6-5 to TRBJ2-7, with 11 bases lining up with TRBD2. The TCR comes from an adult who received the AZD1222 COVID-19 vaccine. CDR3 sequence reads: CASNPASGGLEQYF. The CDR3 DNA follows: TGTGCCAGCAATCCGGCTAGCGGGGGGCTAGAGCAGTACTTC.